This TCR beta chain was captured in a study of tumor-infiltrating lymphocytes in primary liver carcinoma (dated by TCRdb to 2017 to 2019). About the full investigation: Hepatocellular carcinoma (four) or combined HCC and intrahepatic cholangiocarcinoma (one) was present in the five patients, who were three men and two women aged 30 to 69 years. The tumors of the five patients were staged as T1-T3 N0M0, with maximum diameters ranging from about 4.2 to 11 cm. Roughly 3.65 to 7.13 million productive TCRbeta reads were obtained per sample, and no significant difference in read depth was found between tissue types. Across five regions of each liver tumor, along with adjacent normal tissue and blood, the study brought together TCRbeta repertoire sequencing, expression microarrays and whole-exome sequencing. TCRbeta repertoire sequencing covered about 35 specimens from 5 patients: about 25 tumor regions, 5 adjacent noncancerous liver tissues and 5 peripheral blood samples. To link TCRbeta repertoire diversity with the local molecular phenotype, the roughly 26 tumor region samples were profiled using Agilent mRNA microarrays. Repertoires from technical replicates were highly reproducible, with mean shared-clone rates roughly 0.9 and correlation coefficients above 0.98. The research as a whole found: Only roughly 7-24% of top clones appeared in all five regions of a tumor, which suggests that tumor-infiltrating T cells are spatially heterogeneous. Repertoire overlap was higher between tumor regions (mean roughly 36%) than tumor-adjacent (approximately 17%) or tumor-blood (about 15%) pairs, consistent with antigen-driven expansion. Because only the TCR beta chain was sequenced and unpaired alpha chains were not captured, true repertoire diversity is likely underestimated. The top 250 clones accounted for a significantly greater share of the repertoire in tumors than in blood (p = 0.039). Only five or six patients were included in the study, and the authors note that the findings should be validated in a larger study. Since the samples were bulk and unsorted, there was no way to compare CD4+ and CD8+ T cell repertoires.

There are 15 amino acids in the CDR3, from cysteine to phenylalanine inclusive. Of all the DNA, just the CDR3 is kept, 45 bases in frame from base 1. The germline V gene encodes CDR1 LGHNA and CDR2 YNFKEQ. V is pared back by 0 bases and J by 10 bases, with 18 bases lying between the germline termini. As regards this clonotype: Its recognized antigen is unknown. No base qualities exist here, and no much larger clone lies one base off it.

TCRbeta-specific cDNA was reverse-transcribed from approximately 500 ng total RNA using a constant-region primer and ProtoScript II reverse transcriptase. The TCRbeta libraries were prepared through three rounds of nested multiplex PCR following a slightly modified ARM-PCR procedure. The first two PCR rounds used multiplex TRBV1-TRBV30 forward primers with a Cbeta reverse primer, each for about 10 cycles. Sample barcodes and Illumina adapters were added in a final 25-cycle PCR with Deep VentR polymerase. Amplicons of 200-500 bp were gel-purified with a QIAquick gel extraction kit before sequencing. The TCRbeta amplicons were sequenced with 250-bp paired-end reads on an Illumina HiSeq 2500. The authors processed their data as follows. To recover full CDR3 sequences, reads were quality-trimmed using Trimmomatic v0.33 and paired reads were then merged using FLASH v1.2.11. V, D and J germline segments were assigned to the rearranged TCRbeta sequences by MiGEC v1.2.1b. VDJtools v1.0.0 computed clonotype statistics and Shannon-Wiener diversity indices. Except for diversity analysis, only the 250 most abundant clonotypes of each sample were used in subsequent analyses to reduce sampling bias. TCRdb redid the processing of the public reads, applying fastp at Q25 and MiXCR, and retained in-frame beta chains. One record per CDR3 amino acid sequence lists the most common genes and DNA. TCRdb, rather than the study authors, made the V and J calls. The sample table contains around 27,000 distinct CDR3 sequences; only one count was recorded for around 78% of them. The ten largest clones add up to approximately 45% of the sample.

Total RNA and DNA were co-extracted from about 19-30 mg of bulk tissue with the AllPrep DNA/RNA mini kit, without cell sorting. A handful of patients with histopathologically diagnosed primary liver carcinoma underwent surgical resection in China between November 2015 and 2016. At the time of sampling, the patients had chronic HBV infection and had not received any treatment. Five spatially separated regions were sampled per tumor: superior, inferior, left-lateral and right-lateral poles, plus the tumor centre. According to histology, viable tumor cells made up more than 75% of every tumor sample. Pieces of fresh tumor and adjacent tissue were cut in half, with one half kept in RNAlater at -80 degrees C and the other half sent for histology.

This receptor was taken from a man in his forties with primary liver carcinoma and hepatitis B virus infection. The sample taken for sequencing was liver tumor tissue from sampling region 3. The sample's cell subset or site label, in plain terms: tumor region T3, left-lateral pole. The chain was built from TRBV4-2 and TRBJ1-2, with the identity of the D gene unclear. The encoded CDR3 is CASSQDMGRRGAYTF. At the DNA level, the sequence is TGTGCCAGCAGCCAAGATATGGGCAGGCGTGGCGCCTACACCTTC.